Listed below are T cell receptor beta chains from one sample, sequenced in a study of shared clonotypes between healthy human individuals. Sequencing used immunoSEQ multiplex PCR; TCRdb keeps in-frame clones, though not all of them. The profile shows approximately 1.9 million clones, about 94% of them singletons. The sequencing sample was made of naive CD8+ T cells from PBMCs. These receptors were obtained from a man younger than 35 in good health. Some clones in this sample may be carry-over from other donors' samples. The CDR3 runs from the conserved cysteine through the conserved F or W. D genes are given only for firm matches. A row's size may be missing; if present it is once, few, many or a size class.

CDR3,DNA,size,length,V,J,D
CATSHGAGGLAGELFF,TGTGCCACCAGCCACGGGGCGGGAGGGCTCGCCGGGGAGCTGTTTTTT,NA,16,TRBV15,TRBJ2-2,TRBD2
CASSQDPLRQNWANYGYTF,TGTGCCAGCAGCCAAGATCCCCTGAGACAGAATTGGGCTAACTATGGCTACACCTTC,NA,19,TRBV14,TRBJ1-2,NA
CASSPNPYDGMNTEAFF,TGTGCCAGCAGTCCTAACCCCTATGACGGCATGAACACTGAAGCTTTCTTT,NA,17,TRBV27,TRBJ1-1,NA
CASSLGQGSTDTQYF,TGTGCCAGCAGCTTAGGACAGGGGAGCACAGATACGCAGTATTTT,NA,15,TRBV7-8,TRBJ2-3,TRBD1
CASTAPEGTEGTDTQYF,TGTGCCAGCACCGCTCCAGAGGGGACGGAGGGCACAGATACGCAGTATTTT,NA,17,TRBV13,TRBJ2-3,NA
CASSISMGTVSTEAFF,TGTGCCAGTAGTATCTCTATGGGAACCGTGTCCACTGAAGCTTTCTTT,once,16,TRBV19,TRBJ1-1,NA
CASTRRRETYNEQFF,TGTGCCAGCACCCGACGGCGGGAGACCTACAATGAGCAGTTCTTC,once,15,TRBV6-5,TRBJ2-1,TRBD2
CASNPGSNTDTQYF,TGTGCCAGCAACCCGGGCAGTAACACAGATACGCAGTATTTT,NA,14,TRBV6-1,TRBJ2-3,NA
CASSQRGDRPFYGYTF,TGCGCCAGCAGCCAACGCGGAGACAGGCCTTTCTATGGCTACACCTTC,NA,16,TRBV4-3,TRBJ1-2,NA
CASSQGRRLETYEQYF,TGTGCCAGCAGCCAGGGGAGACGGTTAGAAACCTACGAGCAGTACTTC,NA,16,TRBV6-6,TRBJ2-7,NA
CASRDTAYEQYF,TGTGCCAGCAGGGACACAGCCTACGAGCAGTACTTC,NA,12,TRBV2,TRBJ2-7,NA
CSAQANYGYTF,TGCAGCGCCCAGGCTAACTATGGCTACACCTTC,NA,11,TRBV29-1,TRBJ1-2,NA
CASSFLAGGGETQYF,TGTGCCAGCAGTTTCCTAGCGGGAGGGGGAGAGACCCAGTACTTC,NA,15,TRBV11-2,TRBJ2-5,TRBD2
CASSPHQAGVRTGELFF,TGTGCCAGCTCACCCCACCAAGCGGGAGTCCGCACCGGGGAGCTGTTTTTT,NA,17,TRBV18,TRBJ2-2,TRBD2
CATHGDKNTEAFF,TGTGCCACCCACGGGGACAAGAACACTGAAGCTTTCTTT,NA,13,TRBV28,TRBJ1-1,NA
CASREGPGAYEQYF,TGTGCCAGCAGAGAGGGGCCAGGTGCCTACGAGCAGTACTTC,once,14,TRBV2,TRBJ2-7,NA
CASSSSPDSEAFF,TGTGCCAGCTCATCTAGTCCTGACAGTGAAGCTTTCTTT,NA,13,TRBV18,TRBJ1-1,NA
CASSPERIGTGMTGELFF,TGTGCCAGCAGCCCGGAGAGGATAGGGACAGGGATGACCGGGGAGCTGTTTTTT,NA,18,TRBV5-4,TRBJ2-2,TRBD1
CATSDGWGNTEAFF,TGTGCCACCAGCGACGGTTGGGGGAACACTGAAGCTTTCTTT,few,14,TRBV15,TRBJ1-1,NA
CASSPSRSGKRNEQFF,TGTGCCAGCAGTCCCTCCAGGAGCGGAAAAAGGAATGAGCAGTTCTTC,NA,16,TRBV27,TRBJ2-1,NA
CASADGSYEQYF,TGTGCCAGCGCGGACGGATCCTACGAGCAGTACTTC,NA,12,TRBV7-9,TRBJ2-7,NA
CASSYGLGDHNEQFF,TGTGCCAGCAGTTACGGGTTGGGAGACCACAATGAGCAGTTCTTC,NA,15,TRBV6-5,TRBJ2-1,NA
CASSLGGLNQPQHF,TGTGCCAGCAGCTTAGGGGGCCTCAATCAGCCCCAGCATTTT,NA,14,TRBV7-9,TRBJ1-5,NA
CATSRVRQNTEAFF,TGTGCCACCAGCAGAGTCAGGCAGAACACTGAAGCTTTCTTT,NA,14,TRBV15,TRBJ1-1,NA
CATSRGSGAYEQYF,TGTGCCACCAGCAGAGGTTCGGGCGCCTACGAGCAGTACTTC,NA,14,TRBV15,TRBJ2-7,NA
CASSLAAGSYEQYF,TGTGCCAGCAGCTTAGCGGCGGGAAGCTACGAGCAGTACTTC,NA,14,TRBV7-9,TRBJ2-7,NA